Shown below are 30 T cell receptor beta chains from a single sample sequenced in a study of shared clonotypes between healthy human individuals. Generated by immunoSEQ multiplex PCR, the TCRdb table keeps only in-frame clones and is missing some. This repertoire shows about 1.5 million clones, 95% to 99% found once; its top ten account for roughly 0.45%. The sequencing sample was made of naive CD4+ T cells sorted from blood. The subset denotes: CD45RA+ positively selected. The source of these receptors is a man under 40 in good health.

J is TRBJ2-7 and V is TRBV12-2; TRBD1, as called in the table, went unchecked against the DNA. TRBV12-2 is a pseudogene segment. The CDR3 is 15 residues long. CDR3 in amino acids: CASRFSSGGTYEQYF. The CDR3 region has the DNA TGTGCAAGTCGCTTCTCATCAGGGGGCACTTACGAGCAGTACTTC.

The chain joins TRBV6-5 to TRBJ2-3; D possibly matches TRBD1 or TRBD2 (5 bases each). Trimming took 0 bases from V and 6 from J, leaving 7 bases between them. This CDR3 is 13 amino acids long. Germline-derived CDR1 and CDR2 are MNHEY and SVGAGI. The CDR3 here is CASSYSWGDTQYF. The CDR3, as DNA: TGTGCCAGCAGTTACTCGTGGGGGGATACGCAGTATTTT.

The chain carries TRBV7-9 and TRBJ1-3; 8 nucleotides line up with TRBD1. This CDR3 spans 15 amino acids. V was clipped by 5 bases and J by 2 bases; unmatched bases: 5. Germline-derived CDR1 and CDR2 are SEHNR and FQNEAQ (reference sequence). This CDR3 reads CASSRDRSPGNTIYF. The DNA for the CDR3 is TGTGCCAGCAGCCGGGACAGGTCCCCTGGAAACACCATATATTTT.

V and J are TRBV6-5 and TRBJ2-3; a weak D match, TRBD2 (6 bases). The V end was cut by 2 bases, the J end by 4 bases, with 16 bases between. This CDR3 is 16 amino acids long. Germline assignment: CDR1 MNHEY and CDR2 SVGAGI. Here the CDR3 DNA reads TGTGCCAGCAGTTACGGAGGGACCCGGCGGCCAGATACGCAGTATTTT. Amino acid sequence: CASSYGGTRRPDTQYF.

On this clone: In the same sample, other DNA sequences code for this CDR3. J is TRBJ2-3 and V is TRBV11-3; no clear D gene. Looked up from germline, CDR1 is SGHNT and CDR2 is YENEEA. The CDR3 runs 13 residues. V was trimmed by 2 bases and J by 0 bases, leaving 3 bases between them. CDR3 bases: TGTGCCAGCAGCTTAAGAAGCACAGATACGCAGTATTTT. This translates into CASSLRSTDTQYF. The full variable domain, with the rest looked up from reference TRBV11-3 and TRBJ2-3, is EAGVVQSPRYKIIEKKQPVAFWCNPISGHNTLYWYLQNLGQGPELLIRYENEEAVDDSQLPKDRFSAERLKGVDSTLKIQPAELGDSAVYLCASSLRSTDTQYFGPGTRLTVL.

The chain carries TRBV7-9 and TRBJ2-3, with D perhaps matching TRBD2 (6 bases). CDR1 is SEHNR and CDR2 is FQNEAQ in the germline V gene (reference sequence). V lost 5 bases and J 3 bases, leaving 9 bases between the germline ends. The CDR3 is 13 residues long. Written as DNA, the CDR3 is TGTGCCAGCAGCCGCCGGGAGACAGATACGCAGTATTTT. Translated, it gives CASSRRETDTQYF.

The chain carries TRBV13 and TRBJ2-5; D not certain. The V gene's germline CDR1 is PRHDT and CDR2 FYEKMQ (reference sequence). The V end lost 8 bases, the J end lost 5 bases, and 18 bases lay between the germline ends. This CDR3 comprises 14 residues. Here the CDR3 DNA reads TGTGCCAGCGGGCCGAGCAGGATGGGGGAGACCCAGTACTTC. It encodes CASGPSRMGETQYF.

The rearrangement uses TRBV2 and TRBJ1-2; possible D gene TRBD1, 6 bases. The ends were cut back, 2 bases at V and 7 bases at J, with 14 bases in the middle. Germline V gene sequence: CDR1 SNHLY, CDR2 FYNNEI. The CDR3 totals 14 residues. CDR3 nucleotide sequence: TGTGCCAGCAGTGAACAGGGGAAGGGACGTGGCTACACCTTC. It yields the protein CASSEQGKGRGYTF.

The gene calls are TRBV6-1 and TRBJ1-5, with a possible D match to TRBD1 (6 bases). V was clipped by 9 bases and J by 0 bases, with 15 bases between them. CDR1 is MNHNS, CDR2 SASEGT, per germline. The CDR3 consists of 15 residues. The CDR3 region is CASRARTDSNQPQHF. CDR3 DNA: TGTGCCAGTAGAGCCAGGACAGATAGCAATCAGCCCCAGCATTTT.

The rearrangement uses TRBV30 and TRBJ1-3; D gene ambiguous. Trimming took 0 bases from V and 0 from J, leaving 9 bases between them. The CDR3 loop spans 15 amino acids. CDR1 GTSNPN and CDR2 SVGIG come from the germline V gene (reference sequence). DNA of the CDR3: TGTGCCTGGAGTGTCGGCGGGAACTCTGGAAACACCATATATTTT. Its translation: CAWSVGGNSGNTIYF.

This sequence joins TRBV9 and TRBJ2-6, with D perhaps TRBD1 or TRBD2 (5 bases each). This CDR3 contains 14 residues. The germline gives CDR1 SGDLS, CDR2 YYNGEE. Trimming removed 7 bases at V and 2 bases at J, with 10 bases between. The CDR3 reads CASGGGAGANVLTF. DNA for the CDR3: TGTGCCAGCGGTGGGGGTGCTGGGGCCAACGTCCTGACTTTC. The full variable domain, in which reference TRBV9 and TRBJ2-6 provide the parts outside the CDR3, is DSGVTQTPKHLITATGQRVTLRCSPRSGDLSVYWYQQSLDQGLQFLIQYYNGEERAKGNILERFSAQQFPDLHSELNLSSLELGDSALYFCASGGGAGANVLTFGAGSRLTVL.

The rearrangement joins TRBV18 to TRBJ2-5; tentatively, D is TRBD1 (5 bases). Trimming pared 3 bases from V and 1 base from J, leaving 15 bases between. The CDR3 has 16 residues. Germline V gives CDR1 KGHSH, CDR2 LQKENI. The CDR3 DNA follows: TGTGCCAGCTCACCCCTGCGGCGACAGACCCAAGAGACCCAGTACTTC. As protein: CASSPLRRQTQETQYF.

The CDR3 sequence is CASSLAVEPARKAFF. In nucleotides, the CDR3 is TGCGCCAGCAGCTTGGCCGTGGAGCCTGCCCGAAAGGCTTTCTTT. This chain connects TRBV5-1 to TRBJ1-1, with unresolved D. Trimming removed 0 bases at V and 11 bases at J, with 20 bases between. From germline, CDR1 is SGHRS and CDR2 YFSETQ. CDR3 size: 15 residues. The full variable domain, completed using reference TRBV5-1 and TRBJ1-1, is KAGVTQTPRYLIKTRGQQVTLSCSPISGHRSVSWYQQTPGQGLQFLFEYFSETQRNKGNFPGRFSGRQFSNSRSEMNVSTLELGDSALYLCASSLAVEPARKAFFGQGTRLTVV.

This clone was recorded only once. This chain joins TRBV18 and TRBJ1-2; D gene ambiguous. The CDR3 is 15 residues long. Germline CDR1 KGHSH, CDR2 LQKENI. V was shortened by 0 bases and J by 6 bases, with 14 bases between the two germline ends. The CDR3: CASSPPSVANDGYTF. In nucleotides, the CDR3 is TGTGCCAGCTCACCACCGTCCGTTGCGAACGATGGCTACACCTTC.

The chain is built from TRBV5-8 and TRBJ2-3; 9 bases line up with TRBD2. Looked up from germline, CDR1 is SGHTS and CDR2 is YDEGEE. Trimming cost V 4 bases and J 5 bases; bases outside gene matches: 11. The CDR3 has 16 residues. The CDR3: CASSLMAGGPGDTQYF. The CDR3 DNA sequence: TGTGCCAGCAGCCTAATGGCGGGAGGGCCTGGAGATACGCAGTATTTT.

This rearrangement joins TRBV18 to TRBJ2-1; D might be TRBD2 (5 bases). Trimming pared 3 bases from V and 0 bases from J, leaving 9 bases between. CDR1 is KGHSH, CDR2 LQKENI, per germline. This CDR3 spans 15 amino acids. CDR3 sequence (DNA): TGTGCCAGCTCACCCGCGGACTCCTCCTACAATGAGCAGTTCTTC. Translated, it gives CASSPADSSYNEQFF.

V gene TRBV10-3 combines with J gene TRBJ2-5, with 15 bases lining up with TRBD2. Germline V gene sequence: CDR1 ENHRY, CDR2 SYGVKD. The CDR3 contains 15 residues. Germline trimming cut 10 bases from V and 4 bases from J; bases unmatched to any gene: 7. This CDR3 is CATRGLAGGRETQYF. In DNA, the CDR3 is TGTGCCACCCGAGGACTAGCGGGAGGGCGAGAGACCCAGTACTTC.

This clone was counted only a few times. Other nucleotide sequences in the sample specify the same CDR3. This chain's CDR3 is CASSARTDTQYF. The CDR3 DNA reads TGTGCCAGTAGTGCCCGCACAGATACGCAGTATTTT. The chain recombines TRBV19 with TRBJ2-3; no clear D gene. Trimming left V 5 bases short and J 1 base short, with 4 bases between. CDR3 length equals 12 residues. The germline V gene has CDR1 LNHDA and CDR2 SQIVND (reference sequence).

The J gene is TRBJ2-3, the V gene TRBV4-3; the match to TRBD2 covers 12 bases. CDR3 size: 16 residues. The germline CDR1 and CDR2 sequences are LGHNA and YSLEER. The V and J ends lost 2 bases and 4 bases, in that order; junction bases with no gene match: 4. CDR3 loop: CASSQLTSGGADTQYF. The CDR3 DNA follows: TGCGCCAGCAGCCAACTGACTAGCGGGGGCGCAGATACGCAGTATTTT.

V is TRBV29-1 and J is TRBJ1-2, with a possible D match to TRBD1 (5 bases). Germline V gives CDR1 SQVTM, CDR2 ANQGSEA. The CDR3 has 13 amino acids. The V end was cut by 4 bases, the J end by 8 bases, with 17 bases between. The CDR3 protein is CSVVLLGGGGYTF. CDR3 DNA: TGCAGCGTTGTTTTGCTCGGGGGTGGAGGCTACACCTTC.

The CDR3 reads CASSLGGTEYGYTF. DNA of the CDR3: TGTGCCAGCAGTTTAGGGGGGACAGAATATGGCTACACCTTC. The chain carries TRBV28 and TRBJ1-2; 7 nucleotides align to TRBD1. The V gene's germline CDR1 is MDHEN and CDR2 SYDVKM. The CDR3 is made up of 14 amino acids. J was trimmed by 5 bases and V by 2 bases; bases with no gene match: 5.

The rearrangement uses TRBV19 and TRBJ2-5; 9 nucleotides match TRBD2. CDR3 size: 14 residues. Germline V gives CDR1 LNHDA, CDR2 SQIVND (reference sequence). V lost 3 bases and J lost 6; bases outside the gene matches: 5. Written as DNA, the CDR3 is TGTGCCAGTAGTATCCCTAGCGGGACCAAGACCCAGTACTTC. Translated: CASSIPSGTKTQYF.

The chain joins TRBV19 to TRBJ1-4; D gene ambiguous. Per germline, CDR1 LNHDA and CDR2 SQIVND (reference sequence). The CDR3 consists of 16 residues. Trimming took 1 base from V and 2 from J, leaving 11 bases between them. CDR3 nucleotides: TGTGCCAGTAGTATAGCGTCGACATGGACTAATGAAAAACTGTTTTTT. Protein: CASSIASTWTNEKLFF.

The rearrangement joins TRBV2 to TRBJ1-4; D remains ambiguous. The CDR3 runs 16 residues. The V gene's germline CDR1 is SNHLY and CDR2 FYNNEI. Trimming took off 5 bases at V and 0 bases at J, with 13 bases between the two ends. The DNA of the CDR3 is TGTGCCAGCAGTCGTTTGGGAGTCGCAACTAATGAAAAACTGTTTTTT. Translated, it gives CASSRLGVATNEKLFF.

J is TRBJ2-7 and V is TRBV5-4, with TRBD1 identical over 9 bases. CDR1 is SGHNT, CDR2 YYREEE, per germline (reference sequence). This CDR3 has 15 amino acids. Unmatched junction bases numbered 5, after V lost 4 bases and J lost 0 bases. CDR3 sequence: CASSITGGGSYEQYF. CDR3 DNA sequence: TGTGCCAGCAGCATAACAGGGGGCGGCTCCTACGAGCAGTACTTC.

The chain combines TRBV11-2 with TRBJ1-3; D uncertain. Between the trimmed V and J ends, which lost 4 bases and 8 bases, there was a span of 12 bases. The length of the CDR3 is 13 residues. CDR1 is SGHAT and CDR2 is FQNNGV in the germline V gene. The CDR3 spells CASSSPSSDTIYF. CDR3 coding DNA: TGTGCCAGCAGCTCGCCGTCGAGCGACACCATATATTTT.

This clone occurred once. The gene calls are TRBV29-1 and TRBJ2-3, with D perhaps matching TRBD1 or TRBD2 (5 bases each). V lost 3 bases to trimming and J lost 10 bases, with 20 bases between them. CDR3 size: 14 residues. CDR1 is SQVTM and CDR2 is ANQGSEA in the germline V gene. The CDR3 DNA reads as TGCAGCGTTGATCCCCGGGACCAAGAACGGGCGCAGTATTTT. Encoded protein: CSVDPRDQERAQYF.

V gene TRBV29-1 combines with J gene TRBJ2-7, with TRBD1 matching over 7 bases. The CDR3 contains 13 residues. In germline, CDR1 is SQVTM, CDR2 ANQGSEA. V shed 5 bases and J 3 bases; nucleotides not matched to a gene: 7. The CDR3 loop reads CSVLGTDFYEQYF. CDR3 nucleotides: TGCAGCGTTCTTGGGACAGACTTCTACGAGCAGTACTTC.

Here the CDR3 reads CATSRTGAGEDYEQYF. The CDR3 DNA follows: TGTGCCACCAGCAGAACGGGGGCAGGGGAAGACTACGAGCAGTACTTC. The rearrangement links TRBV15 to TRBJ2-7; D may correspond to TRBD1 or TRBD2 (6 bases each). CDR1 LNHNV and CDR2 YYDKDF come from the germline V gene (reference sequence). The CDR3 runs 16 residues. The ends were cut back, 2 bases at V and 3 bases at J, with 17 bases in the middle. Full variable domain (outside the CDR3, taken from reference TRBV15 and TRBJ2-7): DAMVIQNPRYQVTQFGKPVTLSCSQTLNHNVMYWYQQKSSQAPKLLFHYYDKDFNNEADTPDNFQSRRPNTSFCFLDIRSPGLGDTAMYLCATSRTGAGEDYEQYFGPGTRLTVT.

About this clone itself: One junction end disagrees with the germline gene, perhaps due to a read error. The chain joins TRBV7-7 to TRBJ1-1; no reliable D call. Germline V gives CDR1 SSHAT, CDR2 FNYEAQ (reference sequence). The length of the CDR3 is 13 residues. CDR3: CASSLAQNTEAFF. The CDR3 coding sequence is TGTGCTAGCAGCTTAGCACAGAACACTGAAGCTTTCTTT.